This T cell receptor beta chain was captured by sequencing in a study of lymphopenia after photon versus proton radiotherapy. Whole-study results and caveats: After lymphocyte nadir, photon-treated repertoires showed oligoclonal expansion, especially CD8+ Temra. Photon-treated patients lost naive T cells and TCR diversity; proton-treated stayed stable. Authors raise, but do not show, better survival with proton therapy.

This clone was counted a single time. Its cognate antigen is unknown. Sequencing used immunoSEQ multiplex PCR; TCRdb keeps in-frame clones, though not all of them. This table has 50,000 to 65,000 clones, 87% appearing once. The sequences come from peripheral blood, collected from a patient treated with proton-based radiotherapy. The source of this sequence is an older man with esophageal cancer.

The CDR3 is CASSDTRTGYQPQHF. In nucleotides, the CDR3 is TGTGCCAGCAGTGATACCCGGACAGGCTATCAGCCCCAGCATTTT. The chain couples TRBV6-6 to TRBJ1-5, with 7 bases identical to TRBD1. Germline V CDR1 and CDR2: MNHNY, SVGAGI (reference sequence). V trimming: 5 bases; J trimming: 5 bases; junction bases outside the gene matches: 9. CDR3 length equals 15 residues.